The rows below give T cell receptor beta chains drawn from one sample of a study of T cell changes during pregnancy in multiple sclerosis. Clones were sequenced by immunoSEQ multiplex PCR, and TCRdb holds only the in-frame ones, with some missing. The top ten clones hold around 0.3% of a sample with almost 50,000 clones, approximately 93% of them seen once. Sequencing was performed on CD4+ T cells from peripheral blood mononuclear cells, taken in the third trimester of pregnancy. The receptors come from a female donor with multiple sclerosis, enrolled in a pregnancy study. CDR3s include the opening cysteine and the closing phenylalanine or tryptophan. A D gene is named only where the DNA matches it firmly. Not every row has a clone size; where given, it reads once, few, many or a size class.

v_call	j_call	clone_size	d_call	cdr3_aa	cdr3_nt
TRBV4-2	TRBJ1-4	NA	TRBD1	CASSQRGGNGNEKLFF	TGTGCCAGCAGCCAGAGAGGGGGCAATGGTAATGAAAAACTGTTTTTT
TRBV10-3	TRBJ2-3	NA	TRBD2	CAIKAVASGGGDTQYF	TGTGCCATCAAGGCGGTTGCTAGCGGGGGCGGAGATACGCAGTATTTT
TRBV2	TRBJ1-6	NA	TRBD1	CASGTGNSPLHF	TGTGCCAGCGGGACAGGGAATTCACCCCTCCACTTT
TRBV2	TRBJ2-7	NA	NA	CASSEVSSGTYEQYF	TGTGCCAGCAGTGAAGTCTCCAGCGGTACCTACGAGCAGTACTTC
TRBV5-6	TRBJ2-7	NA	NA	CASSSHSPRVPYEQYF	TGTGCCAGCAGTTCACACAGCCCCAGGGTACCCTACGAGCAGTACTTC
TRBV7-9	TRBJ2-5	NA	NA	CASSLGTIQETQYF	TGTGCCAGCAGCTTAGGTACTATCCAAGAGACCCAGTACTTC
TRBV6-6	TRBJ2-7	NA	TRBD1	CASRAGGTGGTGEQYF	TGTGCCAGCAGGGCGGGGGGGACAGGGGGCACGGGCGAGCAGTACTTC
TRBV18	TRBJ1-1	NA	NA	CASSPTGNTEAFF	TGTGCCAGCTCACCAACAGGGAACACTGAAGCTTTCTTT
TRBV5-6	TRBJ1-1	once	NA	CASSAGVARNTEAFF	TGTGCCAGCAGCGCTGGAGTGGCTAGGAACACTGAAGCTTTCTTT
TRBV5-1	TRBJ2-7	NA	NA	CASSRITAYEQYF	TGCGCCAGCAGCAGAATTACAGCCTACGAGCAGTACTTC
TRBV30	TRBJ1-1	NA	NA	CACREFGEAFF	TGTGCCTGCCGAGAGTTCGGGGAAGCTTTCTTT
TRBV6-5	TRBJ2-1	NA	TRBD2	CASSYTTGLAANEQFF	TGTGCCAGCAGTTACACCACCGGACTAGCGGCTAATGAGCAGTTCTTC
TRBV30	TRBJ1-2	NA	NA	CALQSGNGYTF	TGTGCCCTTCAGTCAGGGAATGGCTACACCTTC
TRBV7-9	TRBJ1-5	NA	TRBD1	CASRDRDQPQHF	TGTGCCAGCAGAGACAGGGATCAGCCCCAGCATTTT
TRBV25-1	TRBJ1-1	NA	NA	CASRPGNTEAFF	TGTGCCAGCAGGCCCGGGAACACTGAAGCTTTCTTT